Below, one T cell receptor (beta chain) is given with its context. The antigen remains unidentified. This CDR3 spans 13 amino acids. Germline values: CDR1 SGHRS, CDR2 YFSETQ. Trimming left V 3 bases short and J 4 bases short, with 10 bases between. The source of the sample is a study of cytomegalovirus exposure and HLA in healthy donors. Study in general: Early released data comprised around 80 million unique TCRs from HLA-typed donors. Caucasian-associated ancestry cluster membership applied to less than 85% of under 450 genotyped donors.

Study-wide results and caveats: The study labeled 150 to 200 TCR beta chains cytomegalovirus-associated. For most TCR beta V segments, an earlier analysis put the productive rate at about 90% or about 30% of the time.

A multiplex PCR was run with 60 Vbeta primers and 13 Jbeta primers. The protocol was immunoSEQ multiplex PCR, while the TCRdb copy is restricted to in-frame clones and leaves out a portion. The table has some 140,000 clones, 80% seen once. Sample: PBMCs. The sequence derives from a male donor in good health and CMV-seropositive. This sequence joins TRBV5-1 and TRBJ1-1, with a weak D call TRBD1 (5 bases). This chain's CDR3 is CASSSRGGTEAFF. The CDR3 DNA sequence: TGCGCCAGCAGCTCCCGGGGGGGCACTGAAGCTTTCTTT. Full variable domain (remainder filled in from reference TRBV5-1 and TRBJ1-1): KAGVTQTPRYLIKTRGQQVTLSCSPISGHRSVSWYQQTPGQGLQFLFEYFSETQRNKGNFPGRFSGRQFSNSRSEMNVSTLELGDSALYLCASSSRGGTEAFFGQGTRLTVV.